The 2 T cell receptor beta chains given below trace back to one sample, sequenced in a study of post-analysis software for immune sequencing data. Study-wide results and caveats: With TRBV5-6, TRBV5-1 and TRBV20-1 included, 5 or 6 TRBV segments were more frequent in patients than in controls.

These receptors' targets are unknown. Tagging with unique molecular identifiers was a feature of the TCR beta cDNA libraries. TCRdb analysed the PCR reads with MiXCR anew, one entry per CDR3 protein. This sample yields about 820,000 distinct CDR3 sequences, of which approximately 50% are seen a single time; approximately 4.4% belongs to the top ten. What was sequenced was blood. The receptors originated from a girl between 5 and 17 years old with multiple sclerosis.

The V and J genes are TRBV20-1 and TRBJ2-4; 10 positions match TRBD1. The CDR3 contains 19 residues. Per the germline V gene, CDR1 is DFQATT and CDR2 is SNEGSKA (reference sequence). The J segment lost 1 base and the V segment lost 2 bases, leaving 14 bases of the junction unmatched. The CDR3 region has the DNA TGCAGTGCTAGACCCGACAGGGGGCTCTCGAGAATGGCCAAAAACATTCAGTACTTC. The encoded protein is CSARPDRGLSRMAKNIQYF.

The chain combines TRBV5-1 with TRBJ1-1, with D possibly TRBD1 on 5 matching bases. Germline V gene sequence: CDR1 SGHRS, CDR2 YFSETQ. Trimming removed 4 bases from V and 1 base from J, with 14 bases in between. This CDR3 contains 15 residues. The CDR3 loop is CASSPLDRSNTEAFF. CDR3 DNA: TGCGCCAGCAGCCCTCTCGACAGATCGAACACTGAAGCTTTCTTT.